The TCR beta chain under discussion was sequenced for a study of T cells in tuberculosis. Background on the study: The T cells targeted glucose monomycolate, a mycobacterial lipid, via CD1B. Findings and caveats of the study: Low-affinity CD1B-GMM tetramer-binding T cells may have been missed.

Sorting used thawed, overnight-rested PBMC stained with anti-CD3, a viability dye and GMM-loaded CD1B tetramer. C32 glucose monomycolate from Rhodococcus equi was loaded onto the CD1B tetramers. Tetramer-negative cells, around 92,000 per donor, were also sorted. With 0 bases clipped from V and 6 bases from J, the junction kept 5 bases outside the gene matches. This CDR3 is built from 16 residues. Germline V gene sequence: CDR1 SGHVS, CDR2 FQNEAQ. Using immunoSEQ multiplex PCR, the repertoire was profiled, and TCRdb retains in-frame clones only, with some absent. Among nearly 60,000 clones listed, 70% to 90% were seen once.

The chain carries TRBV7-8 and TRBJ2-1; 10 bases fit TRBD1. The sample consisted of CD1b-GMM tetramer-negative cells sorted from PBMCs. This sequence originates from an adult woman with latent tuberculosis. The CDR3 DNA sequence: TGTGCCAGCAGCTTAGCAACCGGGACAGGGGTCAATGAGCAGTTCTTC. It is translated as CASSLATGTGVNEQFF.